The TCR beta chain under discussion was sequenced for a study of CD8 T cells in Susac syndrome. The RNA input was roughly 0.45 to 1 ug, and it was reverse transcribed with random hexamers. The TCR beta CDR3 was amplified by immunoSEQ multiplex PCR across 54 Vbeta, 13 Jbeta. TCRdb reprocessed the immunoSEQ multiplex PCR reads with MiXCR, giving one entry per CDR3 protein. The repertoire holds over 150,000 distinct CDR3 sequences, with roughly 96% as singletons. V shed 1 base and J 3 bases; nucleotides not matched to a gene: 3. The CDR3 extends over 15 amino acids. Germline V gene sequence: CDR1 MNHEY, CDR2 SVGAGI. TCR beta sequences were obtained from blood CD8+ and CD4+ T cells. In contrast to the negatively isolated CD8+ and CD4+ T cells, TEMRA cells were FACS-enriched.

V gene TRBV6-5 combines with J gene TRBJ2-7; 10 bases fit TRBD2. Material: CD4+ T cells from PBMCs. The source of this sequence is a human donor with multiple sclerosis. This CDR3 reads CASSYLAGGLYEQYF. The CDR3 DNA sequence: TGTGCCAGCAGTTACTTAGCGGGAGGTCTCTACGAGCAGTACTTC.